The entry that follows covers one T cell receptor (beta chain) sequence. Trimming took 5 bases from V and 8 from J; bases not matched to a gene: 29. CDR1 and CDR2 from the germline V gene are SNHLY and FYNNEI. The CDR3 runs 21 residues. This sample was taken from a study of blood T cell repertoires in COVID-19. Produced via immunoSEQ multiplex PCR; TCRdb's table is partial and in-frame only. The sample includes around 200,000 clones, around nine tenths of them seen just once. This TCR came from a man aged 35 to 55 with acute or convalescent COVID-19. The gene calls are TRBV2 and TRBJ1-4; TRBD1 matches 7 bases. The specimen was peripheral blood. The CDR3 is CASSYEEVGQFKELGGEKLFF. The CDR3 coding sequence is TGTGCCAGCAGTTACGAGGAGGTGGGACAGTTCAAAGAGTTGGGAGGCGAAAAACTGTTTTTT.